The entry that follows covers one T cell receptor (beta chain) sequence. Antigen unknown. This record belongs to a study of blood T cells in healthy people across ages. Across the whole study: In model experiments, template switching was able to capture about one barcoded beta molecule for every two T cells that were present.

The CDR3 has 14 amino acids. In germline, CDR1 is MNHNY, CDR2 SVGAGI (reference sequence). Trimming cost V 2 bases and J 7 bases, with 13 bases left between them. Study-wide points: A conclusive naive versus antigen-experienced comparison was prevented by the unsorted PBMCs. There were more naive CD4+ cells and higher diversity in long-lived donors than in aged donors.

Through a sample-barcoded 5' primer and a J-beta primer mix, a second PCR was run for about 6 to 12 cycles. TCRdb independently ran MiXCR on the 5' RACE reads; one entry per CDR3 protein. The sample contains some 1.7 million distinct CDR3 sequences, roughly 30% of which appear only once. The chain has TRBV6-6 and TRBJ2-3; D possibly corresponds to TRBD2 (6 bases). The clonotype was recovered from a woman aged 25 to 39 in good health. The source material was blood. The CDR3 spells CASSYDGSQNTQYF. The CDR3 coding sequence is TGTGCCAGCAGTTACGACGGGAGTCAAAATACGCAGTATTTT.